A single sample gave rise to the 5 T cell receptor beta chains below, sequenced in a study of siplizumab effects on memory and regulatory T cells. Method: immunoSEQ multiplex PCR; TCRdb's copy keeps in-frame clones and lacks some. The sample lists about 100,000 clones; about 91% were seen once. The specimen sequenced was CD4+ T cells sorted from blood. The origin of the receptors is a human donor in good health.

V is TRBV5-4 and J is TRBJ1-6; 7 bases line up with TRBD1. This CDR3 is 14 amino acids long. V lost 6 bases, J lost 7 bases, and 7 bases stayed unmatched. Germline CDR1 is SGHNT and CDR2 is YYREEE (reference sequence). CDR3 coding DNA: TGTGCCAGCACCCTGGACAGGATCAATTCACCCCTCCACTTT. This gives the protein CASTLDRINSPLHF.

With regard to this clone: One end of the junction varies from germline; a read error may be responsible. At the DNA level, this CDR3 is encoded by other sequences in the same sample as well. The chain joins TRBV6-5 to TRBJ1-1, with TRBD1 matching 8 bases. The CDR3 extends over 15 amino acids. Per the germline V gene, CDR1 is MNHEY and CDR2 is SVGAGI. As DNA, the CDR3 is TGCGCCAGCAGTTTCAACAGGGGGGCGAACACTGAAGCTTTCTTT. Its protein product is CASSFNRGANTEAFF.

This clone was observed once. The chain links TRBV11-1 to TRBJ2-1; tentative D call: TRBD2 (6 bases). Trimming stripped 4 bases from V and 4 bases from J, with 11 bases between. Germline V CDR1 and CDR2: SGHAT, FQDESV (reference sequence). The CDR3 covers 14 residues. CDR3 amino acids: CASSWGLLYNEQFF. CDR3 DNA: TGTGCCAGCAGCTGGGGACTTCTATACAATGAGCAGTTCTTC.

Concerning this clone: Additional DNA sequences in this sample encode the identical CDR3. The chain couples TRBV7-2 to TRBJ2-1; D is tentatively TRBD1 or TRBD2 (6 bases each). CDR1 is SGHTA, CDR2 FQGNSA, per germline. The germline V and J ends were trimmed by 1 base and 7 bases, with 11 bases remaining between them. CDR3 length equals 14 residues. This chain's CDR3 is CASSLGGALNEQFF. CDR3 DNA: TGTGCCAGCAGCTTAGGGGGGGCGTTAAATGAGCAGTTCTTC.

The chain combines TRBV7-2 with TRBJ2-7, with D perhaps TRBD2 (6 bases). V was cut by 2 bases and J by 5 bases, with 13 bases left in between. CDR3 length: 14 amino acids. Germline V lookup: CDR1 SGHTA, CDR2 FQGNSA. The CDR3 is CASSLRLAPNEQYF. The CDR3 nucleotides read TGTGCCAGCAGCTTAAGGCTAGCGCCTAACGAGCAGTACTTC.